A single sample is the source of the 3 T cell receptor beta chains below, sequenced in a study of T-cell reconstitution after alpha-beta-depleted transplantation in children. Unique molecular identifiers were incorporated when the TCRbeta library was constructed. TCRdb re-called the PCR reads with MiXCR, one entry per CDR3 protein. This sample has 500,000 to 650,000 distinct CDR3 sequences, with around 10% found just once. The starting material was PBMCs, mostly from graft donor cells, obtained 180 days after TCRalphabeta/CD19-depleted stem cell transplant. All receptors come from a female patient aged 2-10 years who had a stem cell transplant for aplastic anemia, so the T cells may come from the graft donor.

This clonotype was seen a few times. This chain's CDR3 is CASSLSYGGDYEQYF. The CDR3 DNA is TGCGCCAGCAGCTTGAGTTACGGGGGGGACTACGAGCAGTACTTC. The chain is built from TRBV5-1 and TRBJ2-7; 8 bases line up with TRBD2. The CDR3 is 15 residues long. V was clipped by 1 base and J by 3 bases; unmatched bases: 6. Looked up from germline, CDR1 is SGHRS and CDR2 is YFSETQ. The full variable domain, completed using reference TRBV5-1 and TRBJ2-7, is KAGVTQTPRYLIKTRGQQVTLSCSPISGHRSVSWYQQTPGQGLQFLFEYFSETQRNKGNFPGRFSGRQFSNSRSEMNVSTLELGDSALYLCASSLSYGGDYEQYFGPGTRLTVT.

This sequence joins TRBV5-8 and TRBJ2-7, with 7 bases fitting TRBD1. Germline V gene data show CDR1 as SGHTS and CDR2 as YDEGEE. With V trimmed by 3 bases and J by 3 bases, 9 bases remained unmatched. The CDR3 contains 15 residues. CDR3: CASSWGSTGHYEQYF. CDR3 sequence (DNA): TGTGCCAGCAGCTGGGGGTCGACAGGGCACTACGAGCAGTACTTC.

This sequence joins TRBV10-2 and TRBJ2-7; 7 positions agree with TRBD2. Germline V lookup: CDR1 WSHSY, CDR2 SAAADI. The CDR3 spans 12 residues. V gave up 6 bases and J gave up 6 bases; unmatched junction bases: 5. The CDR3 spells CASRGLAGEQYF. CDR3 nucleotide sequence: TGCGCCAGCAGGGGCTTAGCGGGCGAGCAGTACTTC.